The next 21 T cell receptor beta chains were all read from a single sample in a study of T-cell reconstitution after alpha-beta-depleted transplantation in children. The authors prepared the TCRbeta library with unique molecular identifiers. From the PCR reads, TCRdb called clonotypes with MiXCR, one entry per CDR3 protein. The profile covers about 600,000 distinct CDR3 sequences, with roughly 24% appearing a single time and 12% to 15% taken by the ten largest. Sequenced material: PBMCs, mostly from graft donor cells, taken 360 days after TCRalphabeta/CD19-depleted stem cell transplant. These receptors were obtained from a boy under two years old who had a stem cell transplant for acute myeloid leukemia, so the T cells may come from the graft donor.

Only a few counts were recorded for this clonotype. The V call is TRBV6-1, the J call TRBJ1-6; no definite D call. Germline-derived CDR1 and CDR2 are MNHNS and SASEGT. Trimming left V 8 bases short and J 8 bases short, with 16 bases between. This CDR3 is built from 14 residues. CDR3: CASALGVGYSPLHF. Written as DNA, the CDR3 is TGTGCCAGCGCCCTCGGGGTCGGTTATTCACCCCTCCACTTT.

This clonotype has at least ten counts. The gene calls are TRBV29-1 and TRBJ2-7; 8 bases line up with TRBD1. The CDR3 consists of 14 residues. V trimming: 4 bases; J trimming: 5 bases; junction bases outside the gene matches: 10. The V gene's germline CDR1 is SQVTM and CDR2 ANQGSEA. This chain's CDR3 is CSVGPGTGNHEQYF. For the CDR3, the DNA is TGCAGCGTTGGACCCGGGACAGGCAATCACGAGCAGTACTTC.

This clonotype has more than one count but fewer than ten. This chain uses TRBV6-5 with TRBJ1-5; TRBD1 might be the D (6 bases). V lost 6 bases, J lost 9 bases, and 21 bases lay in between. Per the germline V gene, CDR1 is MNHEY and CDR2 is SVGAGI. This CDR3 has 15 amino acids. The CDR3 protein is CASSLWGGQSGPQHF. Written as DNA, the CDR3 is TGTGCCAGCAGCCTATGGGGAGGACAGTCCGGGCCCCAGCATTTT.

The chain is built from TRBV20-1 and TRBJ2-7; TRBD1 matches at 7 bases. CDR1 is DFQATT and CDR2 is SNEGSKA in the germline V gene (reference sequence). This CDR3 is built from 18 residues. Trimming took 0 bases from V and 4 from J; bases not matched to a gene: 18. CDR3 loop: CSARDLGTAWYFRYEQYV. DNA for the CDR3: TGCAGTGCTAGAGATTTAGGGACAGCCTGGTACTTTAGGTACGAGCAGTACGTC.

J is TRBJ1-1 and V is TRBV7-2; 7 nucleotides agree with TRBD1. This CDR3 has 14 residues. The junction had 6 bases not matched to a gene; V was cut back by 3 bases and J by 5 bases. CDR1 is SGHTA and CDR2 is FQGNSA in the germline V gene. The CDR3 DNA reads TGTGCCAGCAGCTTGGGACAGACGAGGACTGAAGCTTTCTTT. Translated, it gives CASSLGQTRTEAFF.

This clonotype occurred many times. The V and J genes are TRBV29-1 and TRBJ2-1; D is possibly TRBD2 (6 bases). V shed 6 bases and J shed 6 bases, with 15 bases lying between them. CDR3 length: 13 residues. The germline CDR1 and CDR2 sequences are SQVTM and ANQGSEA. CDR3 amino acids: CSVLTGTANEQFF. Here the CDR3 DNA reads TGCAGCGTCCTGACCGGGACTGCCAATGAGCAGTTCTTC.

This clonotype was detected many times. The chain employs TRBV25-1 and TRBJ2-7; 7 bases match TRBD1. Per germline, CDR1 MGHDK and CDR2 SYGVNS. After removal of 6 bases from V and 2 bases from J, the junction contained 7 bases not matched to a gene. The CDR3 has 14 residues. This CDR3 is CASRATGVAYEQYF. As DNA, the CDR3 is TGTGCCAGCAGGGCCACAGGGGTAGCCTACGAGCAGTACTTC.

This clonotype was detected ten times or more. CDR3: CASSFQRSWDEKLFF. CDR3 bases: TGTGCCAGCAGTTTTCAGAGATCTTGGGATGAAAAACTGTTTTTT. V and J are TRBV28 and TRBJ1-4; D is uncertain. The CDR3 is 15 amino acids. CDR1 is MDHEN and CDR2 is SYDVKM in the germline V gene. Trimming took 3 bases from V and 6 from J, leaving 14 bases between them.

This clonotype was found many times. The J gene is TRBJ2-5, the V gene TRBV29-1; no reliable D call. The CDR3 is 13 residues long. Trimming shortened V by 8 bases and J by 5 bases, and 18 bases separated the two germline ends. Per the germline V gene, CDR1 is SQVTM and CDR2 is ANQGSEA. The CDR3 sequence: CSSNGLLGETQYF. CDR3 nucleotides: TGCAGCAGTAACGGGCTCTTGGGGGAGACCCAGTACTTC. Based on the CDR3 plus reference TRBV29-1 and TRBJ2-5, the full variable domain is SAVISQKPSRDICQRGTSLTIQCQVDSQVTMMFWYRQQPGQSLTLIATANQGSEATYESGFVIDKFPISRPNLTFSTLTVSNMSPEDSSIYLCSSNGLLGETQYFGPGTRLLVL.

A few counts support this clonotype. The chain links TRBV6-1 to TRBJ2-1; 8 positions match TRBD2. Trimming at V came to 5 bases and at J to 9 bases, leaving 9 bases not matched to a gene. The CDR3 is 14 amino acids. The germline gives CDR1 MNHNS, CDR2 SASEGT. CDR3 sequence reads: CASSPGGPVGEQFF. The CDR3 DNA is TGTGCCAGCAGTCCGGGGGGGCCGGTAGGTGAGCAGTTCTTC.

CDR3: CAISSGPEETQYF. The CDR3 bases are TGTGCCATCTCCTCGGGGCCCGAAGAGACCCAGTACTTC. The rearrangement links TRBV10-3 to TRBJ2-5, with D possibly called TRBD1 or TRBD2 (5 bases each). The CDR3 is 13 residues long. Germline V gene data show CDR1 as ENHRY and CDR2 as SYGVKD. V dropped 8 bases and J dropped 3 bases, with 13 bases sitting between them.

This clonotype was seen many times. V gene TRBV5-5 combines with J gene TRBJ1-4; perhaps TRBD1 as D (6 bases). The CDR3 spans 15 residues. Germline values: CDR1 SGHKS, CDR2 YYEKEE (reference sequence). V was pared by 3 bases and J by 8 bases, with 17 bases between. Here the CDR3 DNA reads TGTGCCAGCAGCTCGCCCAGGGGAGGGGACGAAAAACTGTTTTTT. Translation: CASSSPRGGDEKLFF.

The DNA for the CDR3 is TGTGCCAGCAGTTACTCCGGGACACCCTACCCACAGCAGTTCTTC. This translates into CASSYSGTPYPQQFF. The chain joins TRBV6-5 to TRBJ2-1; D may be TRBD1 (6 bases). Germline CDR1 and CDR2: MNHEY and SVGAGI. V lost 0 bases, J lost 11 bases, and 17 bases lay in between. The CDR3 extends over 15 amino acids.

The J gene is TRBJ1-2, the V gene TRBV20-1; D is unclear. This CDR3 is built from 13 residues. Germline-derived CDR1 and CDR2 are DFQATT and SNEGSKA (reference sequence). CDR3 in amino acids: CRWTDPRNYGYTF. CDR3 DNA sequence: TGCAGGTGGACGGATCCCAGGAACTATGGCTACACCTTC.

The CDR3 region has the DNA TGTGCCACCAGTCAGACAGACCCAGAGACCCAGTACTTC. Its protein product is CATSQTDPETQYF. The chain employs TRBV15 and TRBJ2-5; a possible D gene is TRBD1 (5 bases). Germline CDR1 is LNHNV and CDR2 is YYDKDF (reference sequence). This CDR3 contains 13 residues. V lost 6 bases, J lost 4 bases, and 12 bases lay in between.

This clonotype was observed a few times. This chain connects TRBV20-1 to TRBJ1-3, with unresolved D. Trimming stripped 5 bases from V and 3 bases from J, with 8 bases between. The V gene's germline CDR1 is DFQATT and CDR2 SNEGSKA (reference sequence). The CDR3 has 12 residues. Here the CDR3 DNA reads TGCAGTGCTGGACTTTTTGGAAACACCATATATTTT. As protein: CSAGLFGNTIYF.

Ten or more counts support this clonotype. The gene calls are TRBV7-6 and TRBJ1-3, with D uncertain. The length of the CDR3 is 15 residues. Trimming removed 1 base from V and 2 bases from J, with 9 bases in between. Germline loops: CDR1 SGHVS, CDR2 FNYEAQ. This CDR3 is CASSLGSLTGNTIYF. The CDR3 DNA follows: TGTGCCAGCAGCTTAGGGTCCCTAACTGGAAACACCATATATTTT.

This chain joins TRBV24-1 and TRBJ2-2; TRBD1 might be the D (6 bases). Trimming stripped 4 bases from V and 2 bases from J, with 13 bases between. Germline V gene data show CDR1 as KGHDR and CDR2 as SFDVKD. CDR3 length: 16 amino acids. The CDR3 region is CATSDTGTPNTGELFF. CDR3 sequence (DNA): TGTGCCACCAGTGACACCGGGACACCCAACACCGGGGAGCTGTTTTTT.

This clonotype was counted at least ten times. This chain links TRBV20-1 with TRBJ2-1; 7 bases agree with TRBD2. V shed 7 bases, J shed 8 bases, and the junction held 11 bases outside the gene matches. The CDR3 spans 13 residues. Germline V gene data show CDR1 as DFQATT and CDR2 as SNEGSKA (reference sequence). In nucleotides, the CDR3 is TGCAGTGGGGGGAGGGGAATAATCGATGAGCAGTTCTTC. Amino acid sequence: CSGGRGIIDEQFF.

The chain links TRBV11-2 to TRBJ1-1; no firm D call. Between the trimmed V and J ends, which lost 5 bases and 1 base, there was a span of 20 bases. CDR3 length: 17 amino acids. Germline assignment: CDR1 SGHAT and CDR2 FQNNGV. The CDR3 sequence is CASSLESFPKGNTEAFF. The DNA of the CDR3 is TGTGCCAGCAGCCTCGAGTCATTTCCTAAGGGGAACACTGAAGCTTTCTTT.

This clonotype has just one count. The chain joins TRBV3-1 to TRBJ2-2; a possible D gene is TRBD1 (6 bases). V lost 10 bases and J lost 7, with 19 bases in between. The CDR3 covers 14 residues. The germline gives CDR1 LGHDT, CDR2 YNNKEL (reference sequence). CDR3 DNA sequence: TGTGCCACACGACCACAGGGATATGGCGGGGAGCTGTTTTTT. This translates into CATRPQGYGGELFF.